The clone carrying this T cell receptor beta chain appeared many times. Germline-derived CDR1 and CDR2 are SEHNR and FQNEAQ (reference sequence). The ends were cut back, 6 bases at V and 7 bases at J, with 18 bases in the middle. This CDR3 is 14 amino acids long. Documented time point: longitudinal time-point 1 (baseline). Healthy controls comprised blood bank volunteers in Maryland, USA. From the 5' RACE reads, TCRdb called clonotypes with MiXCR, one entry per CDR3 protein. The repertoire includes about 71,000 distinct CDR3 sequences, 10% of them detected once, and approximately 9.6% sits in the top ten. The sample belongs to a study of neurological immune-mediated disorders.

The receptor was derived from a man younger than 45 in good health. The source material was PBMCs. The chain joins TRBV7-9 to TRBJ1-1; the D is unclear. The CDR3 sequence: CASSDTIQWHEAFF. DNA of the CDR3: TGTGCCAGCAGTGACACCATCCAGTGGCATGAAGCTTTCTTT.